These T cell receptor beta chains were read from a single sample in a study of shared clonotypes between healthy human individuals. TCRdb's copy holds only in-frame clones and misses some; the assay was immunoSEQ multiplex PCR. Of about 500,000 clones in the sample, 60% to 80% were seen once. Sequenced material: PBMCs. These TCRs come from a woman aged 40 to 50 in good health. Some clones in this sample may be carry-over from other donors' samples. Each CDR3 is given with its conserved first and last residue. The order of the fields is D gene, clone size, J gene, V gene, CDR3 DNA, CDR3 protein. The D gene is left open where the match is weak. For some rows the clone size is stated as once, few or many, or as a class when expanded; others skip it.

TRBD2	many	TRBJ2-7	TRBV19	TGTGCCAGTAGTAAAACACCCGGGACTAGTTGGGGACACGAGCAGTACTTC	CASSKTPGTSWGHEQYF
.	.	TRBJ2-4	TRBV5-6	TGTGCCAGCAGCTTGGTATCCGGGCCAGGCATTCAGTACTTC	CASSLVSGPGIQYF
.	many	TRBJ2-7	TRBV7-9	TGTGCCAGCAGCTTAGGGGTTGGGCCCAGGCCGTACTTC	CASSLGVGPRPYF
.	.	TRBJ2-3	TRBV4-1	TGCGCCAGCAGCCAGGGTCCCCACGCTGGCACAGATACGCAGTATTTT	CASSQGPHAGTDTQYF
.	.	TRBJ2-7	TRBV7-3	TGTGCCAGCAGCTTAATGGGAGGAGGGGACGAGCAGTACTTC	CASSLMGGGDEQYF
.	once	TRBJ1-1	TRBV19	TGTGCCAGTAGTCGGCAGGCTAACACTGAAGCTTTCTTT	CASSRQANTEAFF
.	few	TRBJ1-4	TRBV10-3	TGTGCCATCAGTGACCCTAAGGGTGAAAAACTGTTTTTT	CAISDPKGEKLFF
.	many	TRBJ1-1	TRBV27	TGTGCCAGCAGTTTATTCGGGGCCCAGGTAGGCACTGAAGCTTTCTTT	CASSLFGAQVGTEAFF
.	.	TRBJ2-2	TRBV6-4	TGTGCCAGCAGGCGAGGGGGCACCGGGGAGCTGTTTTTT	CASRRGGTGELFF
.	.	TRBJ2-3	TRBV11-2	TGTGCCAGCAGCCTACGGGGCGCACCGAGCACAGATACGCAGTATTTT	CASSLRGAPSTDTQYF
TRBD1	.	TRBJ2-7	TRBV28	TGTGCCAGCAGAAACTGGGGGCAGGGGGCAAACGAGCAGTACTTC	CASRNWGQGANEQYF
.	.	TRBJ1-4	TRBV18	TGTGCCAGCTCACGCTCCCAGGAGCGAGGGGAAAAACTGTTTTTT	CASSRSQERGEKLFF
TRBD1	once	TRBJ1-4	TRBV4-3	TGCGCCAGCAGCCCCCAAGGAAGGTTGGACAGGGAAGGAGAAAAACTGTTTTTT	CASSPQGRLDREGEKLFF
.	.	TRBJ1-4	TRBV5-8	TGTGCCAGCAGCGGAAGCAGGAATGAAAAACTGTTTTTT	CASSGSRNEKLFF
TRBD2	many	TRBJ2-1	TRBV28	TGTGCCAGCAAGGCCGGGACTAGCGGGAACAATGAGCAGTTCTTC	CASKAGTSGNNEQFF
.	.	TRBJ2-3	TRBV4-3	TGCGCCAGCAGCCTCTCGGCGGCAGATACGCAGTATTTT	CASSLSAADTQYF
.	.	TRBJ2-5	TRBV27	TGTGCCAGCAGGCCCATCAGAGCGTCTCGGGAGACCCAGTACTTC	CASRPIRASRETQYF
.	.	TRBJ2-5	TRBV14	TGTGCCAGCAGCCTCGTCCGGGACTACCAAGAGACCCAGTACTTC	CASSLVRDYQETQYF
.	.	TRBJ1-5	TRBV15	TGTGCCACCAGCAGAGAGGGACGTCAGCCCCAGCATTTT	CATSREGRQPQHF
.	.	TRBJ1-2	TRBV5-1	TGCGCCAGCAGCATGGCCGTCCTGATTACAGGGTCGGTGGGTGGCTACACCTTC	CASSMAVLITGSVGGYTF
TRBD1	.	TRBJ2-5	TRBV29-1	TGCAGCGTTGAAGTGGGCAGGGGGGAGACCCAGTACTTC	CSVEVGRGETQYF
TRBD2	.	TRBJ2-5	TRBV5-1	TGCGCCAGCAGCTTGGGGACTAGCGGGAGGACGGGGGAGACCCAGTACTTC	CASSLGTSGRTGETQYF
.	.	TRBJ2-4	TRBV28	TGTGCCAGCAGTAGGGGCTCCAAAAACATTCAGTACTTC	CASSRGSKNIQYF
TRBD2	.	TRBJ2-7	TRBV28	TGTGCCAGCAGTCTCTGGACTAGCGGGGCGACGTACGAGCAGTACTTC	CASSLWTSGATYEQYF
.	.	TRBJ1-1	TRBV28	TGTGCCAGCAGTTCCGACCTAGAACTGAACACTGAAGCTTTCTTT	CASSSDLELNTEAFF
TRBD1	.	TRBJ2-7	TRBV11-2	TGTGCCAGCAGCTTAGACCCCGACAGGGCCCTCTACGAGCAGTACTTC	CASSLDPDRALYEQYF
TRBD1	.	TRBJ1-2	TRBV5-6	TGTGCCAGCAGCGACTCCGGGACAGCCTATGGCTACACCTTC	CASSDSGTAYGYTF
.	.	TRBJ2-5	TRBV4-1	TGCGCCAGCAGCCAAGGCCATAGGGTAGGGGAGACCCAGTACTTC	CASSQGHRVGETQYF
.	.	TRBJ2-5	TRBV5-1	TGCGCCAGCAGCCCCCAGGTGAGCCAAGAGACCCAGTACTTC	CASSPQVSQETQYF
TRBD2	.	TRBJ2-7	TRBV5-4	TGTGCCAGCAGCTTGAGGCTAGCGGGAGCCGAGCAGTACTTC	CASSLRLAGAEQYF
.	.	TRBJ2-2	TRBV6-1	TGTGCCAGCAGTGGAGAGAGTTTCGACACCGGGGAGCTGTTTTTT	CASSGESFDTGELFF
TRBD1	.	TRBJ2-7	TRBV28	TGTGCCAGCAGTTTGGTGGGACAGGTTTTTCGAGAGCAGTACTTC	CASSLVGQVFREQYF
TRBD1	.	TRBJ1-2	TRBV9	TGTGCCAGCAGCCGGACAGGGGGCGCGGGGGTGTACTATGGCTACACCTTC	CASSRTGGAGVYYGYTF
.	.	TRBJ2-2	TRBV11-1	TGTGCCAGCAGCTTAGATGGGGGCCCGAACACCGGGGAGCTGTTTTTT	CASSLDGGPNTGELFF
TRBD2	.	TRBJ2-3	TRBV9	TGTGCCAGCAGCGTCGATAGCGGGAGCGTCGCAGATACGCAGTATTTT	CASSVDSGSVADTQYF
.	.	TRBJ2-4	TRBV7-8	TGTGCCAGCAGCTTAGACGAGGCCAAAAACATTCAGTACTTC	CASSLDEAKNIQYF
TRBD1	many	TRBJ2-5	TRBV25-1	TGTGCCAGCAGAAGGACAGGGCGGGAGACCCAGTACTTC	CASRRTGRETQYF
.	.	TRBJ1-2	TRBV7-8	TGTGCCAGCAGCTTAGCGCTGACAGCTAACTATGGCTACACCTTC	CASSLALTANYGYTF
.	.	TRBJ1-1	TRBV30	TGTGCCTGGAGCTCTGGGGCCAGCACTGAAGCTTTCTTT	CAWSSGASTEAFF
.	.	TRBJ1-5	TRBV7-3	TGTGCCAGCAGCCCCGATGGCAATCAGCCCCAGCATTTT	CASSPDGNQPQHF
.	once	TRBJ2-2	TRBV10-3	TGTGCCATCAGTGCCCCTCGGGACCCGAACACCGGGGAGCTGTTTTTT	CAISAPRDPNTGELFF
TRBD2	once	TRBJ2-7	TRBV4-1	TGCGCCAGCAGCCAAGTGCCCCCCGGGACTAGCGGGAGCTACGAGCAGTACTTC	CASSQVPPGTSGSYEQYF
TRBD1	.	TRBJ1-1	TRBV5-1	TGCGCCAGCAGCGTGACAGGGTCAGGTAGGATGAACACTGAAGCTTTCTTT	CASSVTGSGRMNTEAFF
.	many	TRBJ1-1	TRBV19	TGTGCCAGTAGTATCCAGGCTGCGAGCACTGAAGCTTTCTTT	CASSIQAASTEAFF
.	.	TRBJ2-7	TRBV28	TGTGCCAGCAGTCTCCTTTCTGGCGGACTCTCCTACGAGCAGTACTTC	CASSLLSGGLSYEQYF
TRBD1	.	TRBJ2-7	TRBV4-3	TGCGCCAGCAGCCAAAGGACAGGGGTCACTTCCTACGAGCAGTACTTC	CASSQRTGVTSYEQYF
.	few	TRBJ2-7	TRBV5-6	TGTGCCAGCAGCGGTTCGGGACGGAACCTCTACGAGCAGTACTTC	CASSGSGRNLYEQYF
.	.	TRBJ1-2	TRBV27	TGTGCCAGCAGTTTTTCGCAGGGCATCTATGGCTACACCTTC	CASSFSQGIYGYTF
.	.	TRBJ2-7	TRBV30	TGTGCCCTGGTAACCTTAAGTTGGGAGCAGTACTTC	CALVTLSWEQYF
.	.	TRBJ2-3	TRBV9	TGTGCCAGCAGCTCCGATGGGGGGACGATCACAGATACGCAGTATTTT	CASSSDGGTITDTQYF
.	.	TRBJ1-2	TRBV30	TGTGCCTGGAGTGTTCAAAGTGGTGCTAACTATGGCTACACCTTC	CAWSVQSGANYGYTF
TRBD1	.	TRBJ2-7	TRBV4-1	TGCGCCAGCAGCCAAGTACCCGGGACAGGGGTCTACGAGCAGTACTTC	CASSQVPGTGVYEQYF
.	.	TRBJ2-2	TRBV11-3	TGTGCCAGCAGCTTAGGAGGGACTCTGACCGGGGAGCTGTTTTTT	CASSLGGTLTGELFF
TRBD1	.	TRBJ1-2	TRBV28	TGTGCCAGCAGAAAACAGGGGGACAGTCTTGGCTACACCTTC	CASRKQGDSLGYTF
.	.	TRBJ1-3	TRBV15	TGTGCCACCAGTGCTGGGAACACCGTATATTTT	CATSAGNTVYF